Below, 11 T cell receptor beta chains from the same sample are listed, as sequenced in a study of T cells in Graves' hyperthyroidism and ophthalmopathy. Amplification targeted TCR beta CDR3 regions from RNA transcripts. First-round RT-PCR with HTBI primers amplified the TCR CDR3 region. Each CDR3 protein gets one entry after TCRdb re-called the multiplex PCR reads with MiXCR. The sample carries fewer than 450,000 distinct CDR3 sequences, less than 20% recorded once. The sample consisted of blood. The receptors were gathered from a man aged 18 to 30 with Graves' ophthalmopathy.

This clonotype was seen many times. This chain links TRBV9 with TRBJ1-1; TRBD1 agrees at 7 bases. Germline CDR1 is SGDLS and CDR2 is YYNGEE. J lost 6 bases, V lost 0 bases, and 11 bases had no gene match. The CDR3 is 16 residues long. CDR3 residues: CASSVESGGVYAEAFF. DNA of the CDR3: TGTGCCAGCAGCGTAGAGTCAGGGGGAGTGTACGCTGAAGCTTTCTTT.

This clonotype came up a few times. The gene calls are TRBV19 and TRBJ1-1, with no clear D. The CDR3 is 14 residues long. Between the trimmed V and J ends, which lost 5 bases and 4 bases, there was a span of 14 bases. The V gene's germline CDR1 is LNHDA and CDR2 SQIVND (reference sequence). The CDR3 loop reads CASSLSGWSTEAFF. The CDR3 region has the DNA TGTGCCAGTAGTCTCTCGGGTTGGAGCACTGAAGCTTTCTTT.

V usage is TRBV12-3 or TRBV12-4 and J usage is TRBJ1-2; D call uncertain. The CDR3 runs 13 residues. Between the trimmed V and J ends, which lost 2 bases and 6 bases, there was a span of 10 bases. This CDR3 is CASSLREVNGYTF. As DNA, the CDR3 is TGTGCCAGCAGTTTAAGGGAAGTCAATGGCTACACCTTC.

The rearrangement links TRBV4-2 to TRBJ2-3; the match to TRBD2 covers 7 bases. Germline lookup yields CDR1 LGHNA and CDR2 YNFKEQ. The CDR3 contains 16 residues. Germline trimming cut 4 bases from V and 2 bases from J; bases unmatched to any gene: 9. CDR3 region: CASSLHPGTTTDTQYF. The CDR3 nucleotides read TGTGCCAGCAGCCTCCATCCCGGGACTACCACAGATACGCAGTATTTT.

This clonotype has only a few counts. This sequence joins TRBV20-1 and TRBJ2-3; D is perhaps TRBD2 (6 bases). Between the trimmed V and J ends, which lost 5 bases and 6 bases, there was a span of 21 bases. Germline CDR1 DFQATT, CDR2 SNEGSKA (reference sequence). The CDR3 is 15 amino acids. CDR3 protein: CSAVRDSQRADTQYF. The CDR3, as DNA: TGCAGTGCTGTCCGGGACTCCCAAAGGGCTGATACGCAGTATTTT.

With respect to this clonotype: This may be a read error, as it is one base from a much larger clone. This sequence joins TRBV6-1 and TRBJ1-2, with D perhaps matching TRBD1 (5 bases). Germline loops: CDR1 MNHNS, CDR2 SASEGT. Trimming took off 11 bases at V and 3 bases at J, with 19 bases between the two ends. This CDR3 is 14 amino acids long. This CDR3 is CASHGAGTDYGYTF. The CDR3 DNA follows: TGTGCCTCCCATGGGGCAGGGACGGACTATGGCTACACCTTC.

This chain connects TRBV27 to TRBJ2-2, with D tentatively TRBD1 (6 bases). Germline V gene lookup returns CDR1 MNHEY and CDR2 SMNVEV (reference sequence). The CDR3 runs to 16 residues. Deletions cut 1 base from V and 0 bases from J, with 9 bases between. The CDR3, as DNA: TGTGCCAGCAGTTTATACCAGGGGACGAACACCGGGGAGCTGTTTTTT. This codes for CASSLYQGTNTGELFF.

This clonotype was seen ten or more times. This chain uses TRBV28 with TRBJ2-7; D gene unclear. Germline V gives CDR1 MDHEN, CDR2 SYDVKM. V lost 1 base to trimming and J lost 5 bases, with 9 bases between them. This CDR3 has 13 residues. CDR3: CASSLSTGDEQYF. In DNA, the CDR3 is TGTGCCAGCAGTTTATCTACGGGCGACGAGCAGTACTTC. The full variable domain, in which reference TRBV28 and TRBJ2-7 provide the parts outside the CDR3, is DVKVTQSSRYLVKRTGEKVFLECVQDMDHENMFWYRQDPGLGLRLIYFSYDVKMKEKGDIPEGYSVSREKKERFSLILESASTNQTSMYLCASSLSTGDEQYFGPGTRLTVT.

This clonotype was detected many times. The rearrangement uses TRBV28 and TRBJ1-2; D is possibly TRBD1 (5 bases). Between the trimmed V and J ends, which lost 7 bases and 4 bases, there was a span of 16 bases. The CDR3 is made up of 14 amino acids. Germline assignment: CDR1 MDHEN and CDR2 SYDVKM. CDR3 region: CASNGGGTSYGYTF. The CDR3 DNA is TGTGCCAGCAATGGGGGGGGGACGTCCTATGGCTACACCTTC.

The J gene is TRBJ2-3, the V gene TRBV7-6; 8 bases are a match to TRBD1. This CDR3 region has 15 residues. Looked up from germline, CDR1 is SGHVS and CDR2 is FNYEAQ. V lost 5 bases and J lost 4; bases outside the gene matches: 8. This chain's CDR3 is CASSQRTGRADTQYF. The DNA of the CDR3 is TGTGCCAGCAGCCAGAGGACAGGGCGGGCAGATACGCAGTATTTT.

In this sample, this clonotype turned up a few times. V gene TRBV10-3 combines with J gene TRBJ2-3, with 8 positions matching TRBD1. The CDR3 runs to 16 residues. Germline V gene lookup returns CDR1 ENHRY and CDR2 SYGVKD. V trimming: 0 bases; J trimming: 2 bases; junction bases outside the gene matches: 4. CDR3: CAISESRTGPTDTQYF. The CDR3 coding sequence is TGTGCCATCAGTGAGTCGCGGACAGGGCCCACAGATACGCAGTATTTT.